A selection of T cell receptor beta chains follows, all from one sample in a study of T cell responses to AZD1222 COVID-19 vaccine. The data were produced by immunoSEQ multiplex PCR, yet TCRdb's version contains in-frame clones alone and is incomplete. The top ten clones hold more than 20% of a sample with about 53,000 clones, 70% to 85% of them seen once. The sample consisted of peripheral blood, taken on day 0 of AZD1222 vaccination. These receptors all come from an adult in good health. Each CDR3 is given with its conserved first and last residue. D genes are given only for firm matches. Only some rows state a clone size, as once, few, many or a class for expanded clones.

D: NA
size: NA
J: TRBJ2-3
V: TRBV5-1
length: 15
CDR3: CASSLGVGGTDTQYF
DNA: TGCGCCAGCAGCTTGGGGGTCGGAGGCACAGATACGCAGTATTTT

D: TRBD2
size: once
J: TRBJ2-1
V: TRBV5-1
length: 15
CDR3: CASSLIVAGVDEQFF
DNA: TGCGCCAGCAGCCTCATTGTAGCGGGAGTCGATGAGCAGTTCTTC

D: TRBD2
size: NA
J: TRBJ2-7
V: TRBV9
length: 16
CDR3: CASSVALAGGPHEQYF
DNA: TGTGCCAGCAGCGTAGCTTTAGCGGGAGGGCCCCACGAGCAGTACTTC

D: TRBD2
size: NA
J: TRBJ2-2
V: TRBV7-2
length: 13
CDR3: CASRLAGTGELFF
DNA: TGTGCCAGCAGACTAGCGGGAACCGGGGAGCTGTTTTTT

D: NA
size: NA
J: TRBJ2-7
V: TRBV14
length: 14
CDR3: CASSQGGGGYEQYF
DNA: TGTGCCAGCAGCCAAGGAGGTGGGGGCTACGAGCAGTACTTC

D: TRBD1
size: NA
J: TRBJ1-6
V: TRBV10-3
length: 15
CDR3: CAIRTGTGINSPLHF
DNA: TGTGCCATTAGAACCGGGACAGGGATCAATTCACCCCTCCACTTT

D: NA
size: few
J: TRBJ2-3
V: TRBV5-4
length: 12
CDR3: CASSLDRDTQYF
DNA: TGTGCCAGCAGCTTGGACAGAGATACGCAGTATTTT

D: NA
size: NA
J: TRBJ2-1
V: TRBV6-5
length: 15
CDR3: CASSHTRENYNEQFF
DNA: TGTGCCAGCTCCCATACCAGGGAAAACTACAATGAGCAGTTCTTC

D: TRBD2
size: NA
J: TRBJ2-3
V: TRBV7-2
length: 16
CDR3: CASSPGLAGGLDTQYF
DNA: TGTGCCAGCAGCCCGGGACTAGCGGGAGGTTTAGATACGCAGTATTTT

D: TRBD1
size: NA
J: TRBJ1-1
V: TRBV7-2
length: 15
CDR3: CASSLDAGGNTEAFF
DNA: TGTGCCAGCAGCTTAGATGCAGGGGGGAACACTGAAGCTTTCTTT

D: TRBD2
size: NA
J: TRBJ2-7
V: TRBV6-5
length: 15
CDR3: CASSYPGTSGYEQYF
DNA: TGTGCCAGCAGTTACCCCGGGACTAGCGGATACGAGCAGTACTTC

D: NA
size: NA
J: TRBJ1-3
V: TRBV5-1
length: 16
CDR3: CASSLVGRGSGNTIYF
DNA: TGCGCCAGCAGCTTGGTCGGCAGAGGCTCTGGAAACACCATATATTTT

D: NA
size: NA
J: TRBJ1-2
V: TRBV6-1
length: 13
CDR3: CASSEGGHYGYTF
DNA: TGTGCCAGCAGTGAAGGTGGACACTATGGCTACACCTTC

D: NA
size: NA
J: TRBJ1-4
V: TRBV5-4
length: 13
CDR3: CASSRGLEEKLFF
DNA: TGTGCCAGCAGCCGAGGGCTTGAAGAAAAACTGTTTTTT

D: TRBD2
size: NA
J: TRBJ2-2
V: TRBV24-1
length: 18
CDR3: CATSDLFPSGTNTGELFF
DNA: TGTGCCACCAGTGATTTGTTCCCTAGCGGGACGAACACCGGGGAGCTGTTTTTT

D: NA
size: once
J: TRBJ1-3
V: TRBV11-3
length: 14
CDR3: CASSFPTGGNTIYF
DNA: TGTGCCAGCAGCTTTCCCACAGGAGGAAACACCATATATTTT

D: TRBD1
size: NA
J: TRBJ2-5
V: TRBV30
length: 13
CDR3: CAWRHRGTETQYF
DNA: TGTGCCTGGAGACACAGGGGGACAGAGACCCAGTACTTC

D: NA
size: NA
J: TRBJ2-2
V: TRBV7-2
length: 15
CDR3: CASSPPGGLAGELFF
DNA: TGTGCCAGCAGCCCCCCAGGAGGCTTGGCCGGGGAGCTGTTTTTT

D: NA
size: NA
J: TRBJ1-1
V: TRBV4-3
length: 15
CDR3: CASSPQQGLNTEAFF
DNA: TGCGCCAGCAGCCCACAGCAGGGCTTGAACACTGAAGCTTTCTTT

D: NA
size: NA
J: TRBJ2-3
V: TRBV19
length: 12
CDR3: CASSRREDTQYF
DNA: TGTGCCAGTAGTCGAAGAGAGGATACGCAGTATTTT

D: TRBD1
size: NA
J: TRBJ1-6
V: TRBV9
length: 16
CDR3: CASSRTGGQNNSPLHF
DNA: TGTGCCAGCAGCAGGACAGGGGGCCAGAATAATTCACCCCTCCACTTT

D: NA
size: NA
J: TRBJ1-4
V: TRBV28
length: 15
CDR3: CASSSKGEPNEKLFF
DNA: TGTGCCAGCAGTTCGAAGGGGGAACCTAATGAAAAACTGTTTTTT

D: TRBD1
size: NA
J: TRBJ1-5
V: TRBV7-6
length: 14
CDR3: CASSLKGADQPQHF
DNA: TGTGCCAGCAGCTTAAAGGGGGCTGATCAGCCCCAGCATTTT

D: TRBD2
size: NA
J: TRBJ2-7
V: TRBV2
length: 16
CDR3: CASSEAGLAGSYEQYF
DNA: TGTGCCAGCAGTGAAGCTGGACTAGCGGGATCCTACGAGCAGTACTTC

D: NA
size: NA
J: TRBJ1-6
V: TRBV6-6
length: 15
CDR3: CASSEGGQWNSPLHF
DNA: TGTGCCAGCAGCGAGGGGGGACAATGGAATTCACCCCTCCACTTT

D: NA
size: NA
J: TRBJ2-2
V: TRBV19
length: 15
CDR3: CASRTALWNTGELFF
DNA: TGTGCCAGTAGAACCGCGCTCTGGAACACCGGGGAGCTGTTTTTT

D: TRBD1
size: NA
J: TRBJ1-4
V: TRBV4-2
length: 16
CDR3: CASSRKGGRTNEKLFF
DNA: TGTGCCAGCAGCCGTAAAGGGGGCCGCACTAATGAAAAACTGTTTTTT

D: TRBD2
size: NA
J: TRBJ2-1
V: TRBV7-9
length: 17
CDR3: CASSPRLAGQEGSEQFF
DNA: TGTGCCAGCAGTCCCCGACTAGCGGGCCAAGAGGGGAGTGAGCAGTTCTTC

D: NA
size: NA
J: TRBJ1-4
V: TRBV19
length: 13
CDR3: CASSPGQNEKLFF
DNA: TGTGCCAGTAGCCCTGGACAGAATGAAAAACTGTTTTTT

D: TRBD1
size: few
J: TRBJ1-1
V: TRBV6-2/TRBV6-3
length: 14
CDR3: CASSTSGGATEAFF
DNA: TGTGCCAGCAGCACCTCAGGGGGGGCCACTGAAGCTTTCTTT

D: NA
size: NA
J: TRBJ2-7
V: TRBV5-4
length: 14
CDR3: CASSLEDGIHEQYF
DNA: TGTGCCAGCAGCTTGGAAGATGGCATACACGAGCAGTACTTC

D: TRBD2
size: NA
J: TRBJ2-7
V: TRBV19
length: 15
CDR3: CASSATSGRAEEQYF
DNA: TGTGCCAGTAGTGCAACTAGCGGGAGGGCCGAAGAGCAGTACTTC

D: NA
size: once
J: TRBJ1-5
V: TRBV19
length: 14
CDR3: CASSIDLGQQPQHF
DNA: TGTGCCAGTAGTATAGATCTTGGACAACAGCCCCAGCATTTT

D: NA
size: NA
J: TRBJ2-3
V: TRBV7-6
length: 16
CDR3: CASSPRGAVSTDTQYF
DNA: TGTGCCAGCAGCCCCCGGGGGGCGGTTAGCACAGATACGCAGTATTTT

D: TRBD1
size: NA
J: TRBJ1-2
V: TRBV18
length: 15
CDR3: CASSPRGQPSYGYTF
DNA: TGTGCCAGCTCACCACGGGGACAGCCATCCTATGGCTACACCTTC

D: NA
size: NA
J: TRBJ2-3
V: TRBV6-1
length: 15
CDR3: CASSEATQVADTQYF
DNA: TGTGCCAGCAGTGAAGCGACACAGGTCGCAGATACGCAGTATTTT

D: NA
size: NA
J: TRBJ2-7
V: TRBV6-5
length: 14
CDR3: CASSPMTLPYEQYF
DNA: TGTGCCAGCAGCCCAATGACCCTCCCCTACGAGCAGTACTTC

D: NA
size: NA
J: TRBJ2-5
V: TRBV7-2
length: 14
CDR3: CASSLERGRETQYF
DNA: TGTGCCAGCAGCTTAGAACGGGGGAGGGAGACCCAGTACTTC

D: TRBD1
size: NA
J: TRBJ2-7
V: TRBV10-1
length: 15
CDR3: CASSAGTGLTYEQYF
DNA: TGCGCCAGCAGCGCCGGGACAGGGCTCACCTACGAGCAGTACTTC

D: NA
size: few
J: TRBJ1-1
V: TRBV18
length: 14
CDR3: CASSPGAGRTEAFF
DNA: TGTGCCAGCTCACCGGGTGCAGGGAGGACTGAAGCTTTCTTT

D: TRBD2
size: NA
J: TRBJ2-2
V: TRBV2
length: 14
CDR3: CASGGDSHTGELFF
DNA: TGTGCCAGCGGGGGGGACTCCCACACCGGGGAGCTGTTTTTT

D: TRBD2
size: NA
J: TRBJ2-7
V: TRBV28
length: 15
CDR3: CASSPPVAGLYEQYF
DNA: TGTGCCAGCAGTCCCCCCGTAGCGGGACTTTACGAGCAGTACTTC

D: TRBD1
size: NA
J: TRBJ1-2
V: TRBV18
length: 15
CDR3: CASSPTGGPFYGYTF
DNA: TGTGCCAGCTCACCTACAGGGGGACCTTTCTATGGCTACACCTTC

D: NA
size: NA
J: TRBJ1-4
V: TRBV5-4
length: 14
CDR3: CASSLEPRGEELFF
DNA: TGTGCCAGCAGCTTAGAACCCAGGGGAGAGGAACTGTTTTTT

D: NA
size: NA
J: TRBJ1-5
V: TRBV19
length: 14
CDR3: CASSRGLGDQPQHF
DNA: TGTGCCAGTAGTAGGGGGCTCGGGGATCAGCCCCAGCATTTT

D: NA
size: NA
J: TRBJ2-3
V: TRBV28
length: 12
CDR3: CASTESEDTQYF
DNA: TGTGCCAGCACGGAAAGCGAAGATACGCAGTATTTT

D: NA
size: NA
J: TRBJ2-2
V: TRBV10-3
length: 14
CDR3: CAISSDWNTGELFF
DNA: TGTGCCATCAGCTCCGACTGGAACACCGGGGAGCTGTTTTTT

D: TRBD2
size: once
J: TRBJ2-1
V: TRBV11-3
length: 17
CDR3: CASSLDSTLAGRSEQFF
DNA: TGTGCCAGCAGCTTAGATTCTACACTAGCGGGAAGGTCTGAGCAGTTCTTC

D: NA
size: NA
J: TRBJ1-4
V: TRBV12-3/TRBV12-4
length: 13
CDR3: CASSPRQIEKLFF
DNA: TGTGCCAGCAGTCCCCGACAGATCGAAAAACTGTTTTTT

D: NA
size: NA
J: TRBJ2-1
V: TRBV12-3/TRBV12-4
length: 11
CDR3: CASSVANEQFF
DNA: TGTGCCAGCAGCGTAGCCAATGAGCAGTTCTTC

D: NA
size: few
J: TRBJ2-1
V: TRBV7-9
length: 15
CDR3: CASSLIGGRFNEQFF
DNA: TGTGCCAGCAGCTTAATAGGGGGAAGGTTCAATGAGCAGTTCTTC